This passage covers 16 T cell receptor beta chains from one sample sequenced in a study of cytomegalovirus exposure and HLA in healthy donors (TCRdb year 2017). To prepare the library, the immunoSEQ multiplex PCR assay was applied. The table was pulled from immuneACCESS by TCRdb, which kept in-frame rearrangements only. Such tables lose some clones; where checked, under half of the loss comes from unresolved V genes, and the rest has no known cause. The sample data list more than 100,000 clones, and around 89% of these were observed just once. The ten largest account for around 6% of the sample. Sequencing was performed on PBMCs. All receptors derive from a woman aged 18-30 years in good health and CMV-seropositive.

The chain couples TRBV19 to TRBJ2-5; a weak D match, TRBD1 (6 bases). The CDR3 runs 14 residues. V lost 6 bases, J lost 2 bases, and 13 bases lay in between. Germline assignment: CDR1 LNHDA and CDR2 SQIVND (reference sequence). Written as DNA, the CDR3 is TGTGCCAGTAGCACTTGGACAGAGCAAGAGACCCAGTACTTC. Translated, it gives CASSTWTEQETQYF.

The genes are TRBV11-2 and TRBJ1-3; 9 bases align to TRBD1. The V gene's germline CDR1 is SGHAT and CDR2 FQNNGV. J was trimmed by 4 bases and V by 4 bases; bases with no gene match: 8. The CDR3 length is 16 residues. The CDR3 DNA follows: TGTGCCAGCAGCTCGACCGGGACAGGGTGGGGAAACACCATATATTTT. Translating it yields CASSSTGTGWGNTIYF.

The V call is TRBV5-1, the J call TRBJ2-2; 11 bases are a match to TRBD1. This CDR3 has 15 amino acids. Losses at the gene ends were 2 bases for V and 7 bases for J; bases not matched to a gene: 4. CDR1 and CDR2 from the germline V gene are SGHRS and YFSETQ. The CDR3 sequence: CASSFGQGANGELFF. The CDR3 region has the DNA TGCGCCAGCAGCTTCGGACAGGGGGCTAACGGGGAGCTGTTTTTT.

This clone appeared a single time. This chain joins TRBV9 and TRBJ2-1; 10 bases are a match to TRBD2. V trimming: 3 bases; J trimming: 1 base; junction bases outside the gene matches: 1. The germline CDR1 and CDR2 sequences are SGDLS and YYNGEE. CDR3 length: 15 residues. CDR3 region: CASSGTSGSYNEQFF. As DNA, the CDR3 is TGTGCCAGCAGCGGGACTAGCGGATCCTACAATGAGCAGTTCTTC.

This clone was detected only once. The chain uses TRBV29-1 and TRBJ2-1; D is ambiguous. The CDR3 is 12 residues long. In germline, CDR1 is SQVTM, CDR2 ANQGSEA. Trimming removed 4 bases from V and 4 bases from J, with 8 bases in between. The CDR3 region has the DNA TGCAGCGTTGTCCGGTTTTACAATGAGCAGTTCTTC. Translation gives CSVVRFYNEQFF.

This rearrangement joins TRBV6-6 to TRBJ2-5; 14 bases match TRBD2. The CDR3 has 15 amino acids. J gave up 4 bases and V 5 bases, and 3 bases lay outside the gene matches. CDR1 MNHNY and CDR2 SVGAGI come from the germline V gene (reference sequence). CDR3 sequence reads: CASSGGLAGGETQYF. In nucleotides, the CDR3 is TGTGCCAGCAGTGGAGGACTAGCGGGAGGAGAGACCCAGTACTTC.

The chain recombines TRBV15 with TRBJ1-2; 7 bases line up with TRBD1. This CDR3 is built from 16 residues. V was clipped by 5 bases and J by 4 bases; unmatched bases: 13. Looked up from germline, CDR1 is LNHNV and CDR2 is YYDKDF (reference sequence). In nucleotides, the CDR3 is TGTGCCACCAGCCAAGGGGCAGGGGGTAATTTCTATGGCTACACCTTC. Protein sequence: CATSQGAGGNFYGYTF.

CDR3 in amino acids: CASRDPASGPRETQYF. The CDR3 DNA reads as TGTGCCAGCAGGGATCCGGCTAGCGGCCCCCGGGAGACCCAGTACTTC. J is TRBJ2-5 and V is TRBV11-3; 7 nucleotides agree with TRBD2. Germline values: CDR1 SGHNT, CDR2 YENEEA. CDR3 length equals 16 residues. Unmatched junction bases numbered 15, after V lost 6 bases and J lost 5 bases.

The chain has TRBV5-1 and TRBJ2-1; possible D gene TRBD2, 7 bases. The CDR3 is 15 amino acids. Germline V gene lookup returns CDR1 SGHRS and CDR2 YFSETQ. V lost 1 base and J 7 bases, leaving 15 bases between the germline ends. The chain's CDR3 is CASSLTGGWGNEQFF. The DNA of the CDR3 is TGCGCCAGCAGCTTGACGGGGGGCTGGGGGAATGAGCAGTTCTTC. Complete variable domain (other parts from reference TRBV5-1 and TRBJ2-1): KAGVTQTPRYLIKTRGQQVTLSCSPISGHRSVSWYQQTPGQGLQFLFEYFSETQRNKGNFPGRFSGRQFSNSRSEMNVSTLELGDSALYLCASSLTGGWGNEQFFGPGTRLTVL.

The chain is built from TRBV5-4 and TRBJ2-3, with TRBD2 identical over 9 bases. The CDR3 totals 14 residues. Trimming at V came to 3 bases and at J to 3 bases, leaving 2 bases not matched to a gene. Germline CDR1 SGHNT, CDR2 YYREEE (reference sequence). In DNA, the CDR3 is TGTGCCAGCAGCTCTGGACTAGCGACAGATACGCAGTATTTT. This gives the protein CASSSGLATDTQYF. Full variable domain (rest looked up from reference TRBV5-4 and TRBJ2-3): ETGVTQSPTHLIKTRGQQVTLRCSSQSGHNTVSWYQQALGQGPQFIFQYYREEENGRGNFPPRFSGLQFPNYSSELNVNALELDDSALYLCASSSGLATDTQYFGPGTRLTVL.

The V call is TRBV4-2, the J call TRBJ1-1, with no clear D. Germline V CDR1 and CDR2: LGHNA, YNFKEQ. This CDR3 comprises 14 residues. V lost 1 base, J lost 1 base, and 7 bases lay in between. The CDR3 nucleotides read TGTGCCAGCAGCCAAGCCTCCCCGAACACTGAAGCTTTCTTT. Translated, it gives CASSQASPNTEAFF.

The V call is TRBV11-3, the J call TRBJ1-1; 7 bases align to TRBD1. The CDR3 totals 14 residues. With 4 bases clipped from V and 2 bases from J, the junction kept 4 bases outside the gene matches. The germline V gene encodes CDR1 SGHNT and CDR2 YENEEA. CDR3 DNA: TGTGCCAGCAGCTCCGGGACAGTTAACACTGAAGCTTTCTTT. Translating it yields CASSSGTVNTEAFF. The full variable domain, with the rest looked up from reference TRBV11-3 and TRBJ1-1, is EAGVVQSPRYKIIEKKQPVAFWCNPISGHNTLYWYLQNLGQGPELLIRYENEEAVDDSQLPKDRFSAERLKGVDSTLKIQPAELGDSAVYLCASSSGTVNTEAFFGQGTRLTVV.

The CDR3 loop reads CASSPTAGTAGEQYF. CDR3 DNA sequence: TGTGCCAGCAGCCCTACCGCGGGGACCGCGGGGGAGCAGTACTTC. This rearrangement joins TRBV13 to TRBJ2-7, with D possibly TRBD2 on 6 matching bases. The germline CDR1 and CDR2 sequences are PRHDT and FYEKMQ (reference sequence). The CDR3 runs 15 residues. Trimming removed 5 bases at V and 7 bases at J, with 21 bases between.

This chain links TRBV9 with TRBJ2-2; possibly TRBD1 for D (6 bases). The V gene's germline CDR1 is SGDLS and CDR2 YYNGEE. The CDR3 has 18 residues. Between the trimmed V and J ends, which lost 3 bases and 0 bases, there was a span of 18 bases. This CDR3 reads CASSEPHREGANTGELFF. As DNA, the CDR3 is TGTGCCAGCAGCGAGCCCCACAGGGAAGGGGCGAACACCGGGGAGCTGTTTTTT.

This chain connects TRBV19 to TRBJ1-5, with D perhaps matching TRBD1 (5 bases). V lost 1 base and J lost 4, with 14 bases in between. Germline loops: CDR1 LNHDA, CDR2 SQIVND (reference sequence). This CDR3 has 16 residues. The chain's CDR3 is CASSIVSTELNQPQHF. DNA for the CDR3: TGTGCCAGTAGTATAGTCTCGACAGAATTGAATCAGCCCCAGCATTTT. The full variable domain, completed using reference TRBV19 and TRBJ1-5, is DGGITQSPKYLFRKEGQNVTLSCEQNLNHDAMYWYRQDPGQGLRLIYYSQIVNDFQKGDIAEGYSVSREKKESFPLTVTSAQKNPTAFYLCASSIVSTELNQPQHFGDGTRLSIL.

The J gene is TRBJ2-7, the V gene TRBV5-1, with TRBD2 matching over 8 bases. This CDR3 comprises 16 residues. CDR1 is SGHRS and CDR2 is YFSETQ in the germline V gene. V was clipped by 3 bases and J by 0 bases; unmatched bases: 8. CDR3 amino acids: CASSSRRGAPSYEQYF. The CDR3 coding sequence is TGCGCCAGCAGCTCTAGGCGGGGGGCCCCCTCCTACGAGCAGTACTTC.